This T cell receptor (beta chain) was captured by sequencing in a study of cytomegalovirus exposure and HLA in healthy donors. General study results and limits: Several of the most significant clusters appeared linked to common viral pathogens, based on a later analysis.

V was clipped by 4 bases and J by 7 bases; unmatched bases: 7. There are 14 residues in the CDR3. Per the germline V gene, CDR1 is MNHEY and CDR2 is SVGAGI. With 60 Vbeta and 13 Jbeta primers, the PCR was carried out. The data were produced by immunoSEQ multiplex PCR, yet TCRdb's version contains in-frame clones alone and is incomplete. The sample has 130,000 or so clones; roughly 8.8% are singletons. This clone turned up a few times. Its cognate antigen is unknown. The sequence was obtained from a woman between 35 and 50 years old in good health and CMV-seropositive. This rearrangement joins TRBV6-5 to TRBJ1-2, with TRBD1 matching 9 bases. Sequencing used PBMCs. The CDR3 nucleotides read TGTGCCAGCAGTTCCTCCGGGACAGGGATTGGCTACACCTTC. Protein sequence: CASSSSGTGIGYTF.